The clone carrying this T cell receptor beta chain showed up many times. The target antigen is unknown. Amplification targeted TCR beta CDR3 regions from RNA transcripts. Primed by the HTBI set, a first-round RT-PCR was run on the TCR CDR3. TCRdb ran MiXCR on the multiplex PCR reads and lists one entry per CDR3 protein. The repertoire includes 500,000 to 600,000 distinct CDR3 sequences, around 42% of them detected once, and 19% sits in the top ten. This specimen comes from a study of T cells in Graves' hyperthyroidism and ophthalmopathy. Uncontrolled infection, other autoimmune disease, pregnancy or lactation barred patients from enrollment. Overall study findings and caveats: Separating ophthalmopathy from stable hyperthyroidism was achieved by a 13 V-J model. Model predictions of ophthalmopathy came a median approximately 6.8 months before onset. Blood also contained most expanded thyroid clonotypes above 0.001.

Trimming shortened V by 2 bases and J by 5 bases, and 4 bases separated the two germline ends. The CDR3 is 11 residues long. Germline V CDR1 and CDR2: SEHNR, FQNEAQ (reference sequence). The chain recombines TRBV7-9 with TRBJ2-7; D unclear. This clonotype was sampled from an adult woman with Graves' disease, either hyperthyroidism or ophthalmopathy (not recorded which). The specimen was peripheral blood or thyroid tissue (not recorded which). The CDR3 spells CASSLSDEQYF. The CDR3 DNA reads TGTGCCAGCAGCTTATCCGACGAGCAGTACTTC.